This TCR beta chain was sequenced during a study of blood T cell repertoires in COVID-19 (dated by TCRdb to 2019 to 2021). A note on the overall study: Samples from collaborators originated in the United States, Italy and Spain and spanned both the acute and convalescent phases of COVID-19. The prospective study material was composed of cDNA or gDNA derived from T cells, B-cell-depleted T cells, or PBMCs. Subjects who had been exposed to COVID-19, were actively infected with it, or had recovered from it provided the deeply sampled blood TCRbeta repertoires that made up the dataset. The repertoires were released in a freely available public database intended as a resource for research on the immune response to SARS-CoV-2. The samples were drawn from two sources: the first 160 participants of the ongoing ImmuneRACE study, and about 1,300 subjects contributed by 6 global collaborators. Sample metadata almost always included a de-identified subject ID, COVID-19 status, age in years and sex. HLA class I and class II types, where available, came from metadata supplied by the sample provider rather than from assay-based typing.

With respect to this clone: This clone's antigen is unknown. The record has no base qualities; no much larger clone is one base away.

Overall results and qualifications from the work: Clinical and demographic metadata were provided uncurated, with the amount varying by source and participant.

The immunoSEQ Assay, a bias-controlled multiplex PCR, was used to amplify TCRbeta CDR3 regions from genomic DNA. Processing in the source paper ran as follows. Nucleated cell counts per sample were estimated from amplification of reference gene primers within the assay. To quantify the absolute abundance of each unique TCRbeta CDR3 rearrangement, sequence reads were collapsed and filtered. For each sample, productive Simpson clonality was calculated as the square root of Simpson's diversity index over productive rearrangements. TCRdb's version of the immuneACCESS table is confined to in-frame rearrangements and falls short of the full clone set. An unresolved V gene accounts for under half of the shortfall where checked; the remainder is of unknown origin. The DNA gave D and trimming, while V, J and clone size come from that table. Here the sample has fewer than 350,000 clones; around 85% occur a single time. The ten largest clonotypes hold 6% of the sample.

Unmatched junction bases come to 1, with V trimmed by 5 bases and J by 0 bases. The germline V gene gives CDR1 as SGHVS and CDR2 as FQNEAQ. The CDR3 spans 15 residues, from the cysteine through the phenylalanine. Only CDR3 DNA remains: 45 bases, in frame from the first base. Participants in the prospective study were enrolled through a virtual design, were aged roughly 18 to 100 years, and lived in 24 United States geographic areas. In the prospective study, cohorts were assigned on the basis of participant-reported clinical history obtained from a screening survey and a study questionnaire. ImmuneRACE Cohort 3 recovered participants were defined by two consecutive negative NP/OP PCR tests, healthcare professional clearance, or symptom resolution. In the prospective study, mobile phlebotomists collected whole blood, serum and a nasopharyngeal or oropharyngeal swab from each participant. Over a roughly 2-month period, participants in the prospective study had the option of providing additional blood draws and questionnaires. Prospective study blood samples were shipped either frozen or at room temperature before DNA extraction.

The TCR originated in a middle-aged woman who had recovered from COVID-19. Sequencing was carried out using PBMCs or T cells enriched from blood (not recorded which). The rearrangement joined TRBV7-8 to TRBJ1-6, and TRBD1 aligns with 7 junction nucleotides. The encoded CDR3 is CASSRDSSYNSPLHF. The DNA is as follows: TGTGCCAGCAGCCGGGACAGCTCCTATAATTCACCCCTCCACTTT.